One sample yielded the 5 T cell receptor beta chains listed below, sequenced in a study of response to subunit inactivated influenza vaccine. Via MiXCR, TCRdb re-called the RT-PCR reads, giving one row per CDR3 protein. The sample contains hundreds of thousands of distinct CDR3 sequences, more than 15% of which appear only once. The material sequenced was PBMCs from blood, taken 11 to 12 days after vaccination. The receptor source for this set is a man aged 45-65 years who received an inactivated influenza vaccine.

This clonotype was observed a handful of times. The chain carries TRBV12-3 or TRBV12-4 and TRBJ2-5, with 9 bases aligning to TRBD2. After removal of 6 bases from V and 0 bases from J, the junction contained 11 bases not matched to a gene. This CDR3 is built from 17 residues. The CDR3 reads CASSSGLARKYQETQYF. DNA of the CDR3: TGTGCCAGCAGCTCCGGACTAGCGAGAAAGTACCAAGAGACCCAGTACTTC.

This chain links TRBV5-1 with TRBJ2-3; 8 nucleotides agree with TRBD1. Germline V lookup: CDR1 SGHRS, CDR2 YFSETQ. V shed 3 bases and J 0 bases; nucleotides not matched to a gene: 6. The CDR3 runs to 16 residues. The CDR3 loop is CASSSTGAESTDTQYF. CDR3 coding DNA: TGCGCCAGCAGCTCGACAGGGGCGGAAAGCACAGATACGCAGTATTTT.

This clonotype turned up a few times. The gene calls are TRBV20-1 and TRBJ1-1; TRBD1 matches at 10 bases. The CDR3 extends over 15 amino acids. With V trimmed by 4 bases and J by 1 base, 6 bases remained unmatched. Germline V gives CDR1 DFQATT, CDR2 SNEGSKA (reference sequence). The CDR3 reads CSAIGTGDGNTEAFF. The CDR3 nucleotides read TGCAGTGCTATTGGGACAGGGGATGGGAACACTGAAGCTTTCTTT.

The chain joins TRBV7-8 to TRBJ2-7, with TRBD1 matching over 8 bases. The germline V gene encodes CDR1 SGHVS and CDR2 FQNEAQ. The CDR3 is made up of 15 amino acids. J lost 6 bases, V lost 0 bases, and 7 bases had no gene match. CDR3 protein: CASSLAGQGIGEQYF. CDR3 in DNA: TGTGCCAGCAGCTTAGCCGGACAGGGCATAGGCGAGCAGTACTTC.

CDR3 bases: TGCAGCGCTGTCCGGGACAGGAGTTATGATGGCTACACCTTC. Protein product: CSAVRDRSYDGYTF. The rearrangement uses TRBV29-1 and TRBJ1-2; 8 positions agree with TRBD1. In germline, CDR1 is SQVTM, CDR2 ANQGSEA. The CDR3 consists of 14 residues. V trimming: 7 bases; J trimming: 6 bases; junction bases outside the gene matches: 13. Variable domain in full (rest from reference TRBV29-1 and TRBJ1-2): SAVISQKPSRDICQRGTSLTIQCQVDSQVTMMFWYRQQPGQSLTLIATANQGSEATYESGFVIDKFPISRPNLTFSTLTVSNMSPEDSSIYLCSAVRDRSYDGYTFGSGTRLTVV.